The 26 T cell receptor beta chains listed next were all sequenced from one sample in a study of Ad26.COV2.S vaccination and SARS-CoV-2 variants (dated by TCRdb to the early 2020s). The library was obtained by the immunoSEQ multiplex PCR assay. The clones in this table, taken by TCRdb from immuneACCESS, are in-frame only. Not every clone is retained; where verified, under half of the shortfall comes from an unresolved V gene, and the cause of the rest is unknown. The sample records about 350,000 clones, 92% of which are singletons. The top ten clones comprise around 4% of the sample. Interpreted using the paper, the time point label stands for: individuals recovered from natural SARS-CoV-2 infection. The input for sequencing was peripheral blood, taken after recovery from COVID-19. These receptors were collected from a human donor who had recovered from COVID-19.

This chain links TRBV5-1 with TRBJ1-1, with D hard to call. Trimming removed 1 base from V and 1 base from J, with 11 bases in between. Germline V gene lookup returns CDR1 SGHRS and CDR2 YFSETQ. The length of the CDR3 is 15 residues. In DNA, the CDR3 is TGCGCCAGCAGCTTGAGTAGGGCTAGGAACACTGAAGCTTTCTTT. Its translation: CASSLSRARNTEAFF.

The gene calls are TRBV19 and TRBJ2-3; 10 bases fit TRBD2. V shed 7 bases, J shed 2 bases, and the junction held 15 bases outside the gene matches. This CDR3 is 18 amino acids long. CDR1 is LNHDA and CDR2 is SQIVND in the germline V gene (reference sequence). CDR3 residues: CASNWVAGGSEITDTQYF. For the CDR3, the DNA is TGTGCCAGTAACTGGGTAGCGGGGGGCTCGGAGATCACAGATACGCAGTATTTT.

A word on this clone: Other DNA sequences within the sample encode an identical CDR3. The genes are TRBV19 and TRBJ1-6; unclear D gene. The germline V gene encodes CDR1 LNHDA and CDR2 SQIVND (reference sequence). The CDR3 is 12 residues long. Trimming left V 6 bases short and J 7 bases short, with 7 bases between. CDR3 amino acids: CASSPRNSPLHF. CDR3 nucleotides: TGTGCCAGTAGCCCCCGAAATTCACCCCTCCACTTT.

The table lists this clone with a count of one. The rearrangement joins TRBV11-2 to TRBJ2-7, with 11 bases identical to TRBD1. The CDR3 totals 17 residues. Germline V gene lookup returns CDR1 SGHAT and CDR2 FQNNGV. Losses at the gene ends were 5 bases for V and 1 base for J; bases not matched to a gene: 10. Here the CDR3 reads CASSQPGQGVMSYEQYF. CDR3 nucleotides: TGTGCCAGCAGCCAACCGGGACAGGGGGTAATGTCCTACGAGCAGTACTTC.

The chain uses TRBV4-2 and TRBJ2-7; tentatively, D is TRBD1 (7 bases). This CDR3 region has 16 residues. The germline CDR1 and CDR2 sequences are LGHNA and YNFKEQ. V lost 4 bases, J lost 0 bases, and 16 bases lay in between. The CDR3 nucleotides are TGTGCCAGCAGCCCCACGACAGGGAGGAACTCCTACGAGCAGTACTTC. Its protein product is CASSPTTGRNSYEQYF.

The chain uses TRBV6-5 and TRBJ2-7; TRBD1 agrees at 8 bases. CDR1 and CDR2 (germline): MNHEY, SVGAGI. V was pared by 4 bases and J by 1 base, with 3 bases of the junction left unmatched. This CDR3 has 14 residues. The CDR3 is CASSSGQASYEQYF. The CDR3 region has the DNA TGTGCCAGCAGTTCGGGACAGGCTTCCTACGAGCAGTACTTC.

This clone was picked up one time. The rearrangement uses TRBV7-9 and TRBJ2-3; TRBD1 matches at 9 bases. V shed 1 base and J 4 bases; nucleotides not matched to a gene: 3. Germline values: CDR1 SEHNR, CDR2 FQNEAQ (reference sequence). This CDR3 region has 15 residues. Here the CDR3 reads CASSLVGQGPDTQYF. The CDR3 nucleotides are TGTGCCAGCAGCTTAGTGGGACAGGGACCAGATACGCAGTATTTT.

J is TRBJ1-2 and V is TRBV19, with 8 bases identical to TRBD1. There are 14 residues in the CDR3. V was pared by 7 bases and J by 7 bases, with 11 bases of the junction left unmatched. The germline CDR1 and CDR2 sequences are LNHDA and SQIVND (reference sequence). CDR3 in amino acids: CASNQQGARGGYTF. CDR3 sequence (DNA): TGTGCCAGTAACCAGCAGGGGGCAAGGGGTGGCTACACCTTC.

The V call is TRBV19, the J call TRBJ1-2; D gene unclear. V lost 2 bases and J 10 bases, leaving 14 bases between the germline ends. Germline values: CDR1 LNHDA, CDR2 SQIVND (reference sequence). The CDR3 has 13 amino acids. For the CDR3, the DNA is TGTGCCAGTAGTATAACCGCACTCGTTACCTACACCTTC. As protein: CASSITALVTYTF. The whole variable domain, remainder taken from reference TRBV19 and TRBJ1-2, is DGGITQSPKYLFRKEGQNVTLSCEQNLNHDAMYWYRQDPGQGLRLIYYSQIVNDFQKGDIAEGYSVSREKKESFPLTVTSAQKNPTAFYLCASSITALVTYTFGSGTRLTVV.

This clone was observed a single time. The V and J genes are TRBV7-2 and TRBJ2-7; D call uncertain. This CDR3 has 11 amino acids. Trimming left V 3 bases short and J 12 bases short, with 12 bases between. Germline CDR1 and CDR2: SGHTA and FQGNSA. The chain's CDR3 is CASSFGPSSYF. DNA for the CDR3: TGTGCCAGCAGCTTCGGTCCCTCGTCGTACTTC.

The V call is TRBV7-9, the J call TRBJ1-1; no firm D call. The CDR3 consists of 14 residues. Trimming took 1 base from V and 1 from J, leaving 7 bases between them. Germline lookup yields CDR1 SEHNR and CDR2 FQNEAQ (reference sequence). CDR3 amino acids: CASSLVGSNTEAFF. CDR3 bases: TGTGCCAGCAGCTTAGTGGGGTCGAACACTGAAGCTTTCTTT.

The rearrangement joins TRBV6-5 to TRBJ2-5, with D hard to call. Trimming removed 3 bases from V and 1 base from J, with 15 bases in between. The germline gives CDR1 MNHEY, CDR2 SVGAGI. The length of the CDR3 is 16 residues. CDR3 region: CASSYGAATRQETQYF. The CDR3 coding sequence is TGTGCCAGCAGTTATGGCGCGGCTACTCGCCAAGAGACCCAGTACTTC.

The chain links TRBV6-5 to TRBJ1-1; possible D gene TRBD1, 5 bases. Trimming removed 0 bases at V and 5 bases at J, with 13 bases between. This CDR3 region has 15 residues. Germline V gives CDR1 MNHEY, CDR2 SVGAGI. The CDR3 DNA follows: TGTGCCAGCAGTTACTCTAGCGGGGCAACTACTGAAGCTTTCTTT. It is translated as CASSYSSGATTEAFF.

With respect to this clone: Within the sample, other DNA sequences also encode this same CDR3. The rearrangement uses TRBV12-3 or TRBV12-4 and TRBJ1-2; no definite D call. This CDR3 is built from 12 residues. Trimming left V 3 bases short and J 5 bases short, with 7 bases between. The CDR3 is CASSFSDYGYTF. In nucleotides, the CDR3 is TGTGCCAGCAGTTTTTCAGATTATGGCTACACCTTC.

The chain combines TRBV4-3 with TRBJ2-2, with D possibly called TRBD1 or TRBD2 (5 bases each). Germline-derived CDR1 and CDR2 are LGHNA and YSLEER. This CDR3 is 18 amino acids long. Trimming cost V 0 bases and J 3 bases, with 17 bases left between them. The CDR3 nucleotides read TGCGCCAGCAGCCAAGATAGGTACGGGGCGTTCGACACCGGGGAGCTGTTTTTT. Protein sequence: CASSQDRYGAFDTGELFF.

The rearrangement links TRBV12-3 or TRBV12-4 to TRBJ1-3; D not resolved. Trimming stripped 6 bases from V and 0 bases from J, with 3 bases between. The CDR3 is made up of 12 amino acids. CDR3 DNA sequence: TGTGCCAGCAGCCCCTCTGGAAACACCATATATTTT. Translated, it gives CASSPSGNTIYF.

V and J are TRBV19 and TRBJ2-7; maybe TRBD1 (7 bases). CDR3 length: 13 residues. V lost 5 bases and J 6 bases, leaving 14 bases between the germline ends. The germline V gene has CDR1 LNHDA and CDR2 SQIVND (reference sequence). The DNA of the CDR3 is TGTGCCAGTAGTGGCAGGGGGAGGCGCGAGCAGTACTTC. Protein product: CASSGRGRREQYF.

The chain is built from TRBV25-1 and TRBJ2-5; TRBD1 matches 7 bases. The germline gives CDR1 MGHDK, CDR2 SYGVNS. With V trimmed by 4 bases and J by 7 bases, 12 bases remained unmatched. The CDR3 has 15 residues. DNA of the CDR3: TGTGCCAGCAGTGTTGTGGGACAGCCTAGAGGGACCCAGTACTTC. Its translation is CASSVVGQPRGTQYF.

V gene TRBV6-5 combines with J gene TRBJ1-3; TRBD1 might be the D (5 bases). Deletions cut 6 bases from V and 4 bases from J, with 13 bases between. Germline V gives CDR1 MNHEY, CDR2 SVGAGI. The CDR3 has 14 residues. The CDR3 DNA is TGTGCCAGCAGCCGGACACATAGGGGAAACACCATATATTTT. Its translation is CASSRTHRGNTIYF.

The chain has TRBV27 and TRBJ1-5; 7 bases line up with TRBD1. CDR1 MNHEY and CDR2 SMNVEV come from the germline V gene (reference sequence). CDR3 length equals 15 residues. V trimming: 5 bases; J trimming: 3 bases; junction bases outside the gene matches: 7. The CDR3 is CASSPVDRDNQPQHF. The CDR3 nucleotides are TGTGCCAGCAGTCCAGTCGACAGGGACAATCAGCCCCAGCATTTT.

The chain recombines TRBV6-6 with TRBJ1-1, with no clear D. The CDR3 sequence is 15 residues long. Germline-derived CDR1 and CDR2 are MNHNY and SVGAGI (reference sequence). V was cut by 7 bases and J by 3 bases, with 18 bases left in between. CDR3 amino acids: CASTDGRQVYTEAFF. CDR3 coding DNA: TGTGCCAGCACCGATGGTCGGCAAGTCTACACTGAAGCTTTCTTT.

The chain joins TRBV6-1 to TRBJ2-3; D remains unclear. The V gene's germline CDR1 is MNHNS and CDR2 SASEGT. The V end was cut by 1 base, the J end by 2 bases, with 10 bases between. This CDR3 is 15 amino acids long. CDR3: CASSEGGRFTDTQYF. CDR3 coding DNA: TGTGCCAGCAGTGAAGGGGGAAGATTCACAGATACGCAGTATTTT.

The genes are TRBV7-2 and TRBJ2-7; 7 bases map to TRBD1. The CDR3 length is 16 residues. Germline V lookup: CDR1 SGHTA, CDR2 FQGNSA. Germline trimming cut 1 base from V and 5 bases from J; bases unmatched to any gene: 11. CDR3 DNA: TGTGCCAGCAGCTTAGTAGGGTCGACAGGGATCCACGAGCAGTACTTC. This sequence encodes CASSLVGSTGIHEQYF.

This clone was detected only once. The chain links TRBV5-1 to TRBJ1-2, with a tentative D call TRBD1 (5 bases). CDR1 is SGHRS, CDR2 YFSETQ, per germline. The CDR3 is 13 residues long. The V end was cut by 2 bases, the J end by 3 bases, with 8 bases between. The CDR3 region has the DNA TGCGCCAGCAGCTTAGGGGTGGACTATGGCTACACCTTC. Residues: CASSLGVDYGYTF.

This clone showed up just once. The chain has TRBV1 and TRBJ2-7. TRBV1 is a known pseudogene. CDR3 length: 10 amino acids. CDR3 nucleotides: TGCGGTTTCATTCCCTACGAGCAGTACTTC. It yields the protein CGFIPYEQYF.

This clone occurred once. This sequence joins TRBV21-1 and TRBJ1-2; TRBD1, as called in the table, went unchecked against the DNA. TRBV21-1 is designated a pseudogene. The CDR3 loop spans 14 amino acids. The CDR3 sequence is CASSRPGQIYGYTF. The CDR3 bases are TGTGCCAGCAGCCGACCGGGACAGATCTATGGCTACACCTTC.